This TCR beta chain originates from a study of control samples from healthy donors and cancer patients. Here immunoSEQ multiplex PCR was the method, and the copy in TCRdb shows in-frame clones only, minus some. Of some 130,000 clones in the sample, 92% were seen once. V was shortened by 2 bases and J by 8 bases, with 13 bases between the two germline ends. Germline V lookup: CDR1 SGDLS, CDR2 YYNGEE. This CDR3 is 13 amino acids long. This chain links TRBV9 with TRBJ2-5, with D possibly TRBD1 on 6 matching bases. The clonotype originates from a young man in good health. The material sequenced was blood. CDR3 coding DNA: TGTGCCAGCAGCGTCGGGACACGGGAAACCCAGTACTTC. This sequence encodes CASSVGTRETQYF.